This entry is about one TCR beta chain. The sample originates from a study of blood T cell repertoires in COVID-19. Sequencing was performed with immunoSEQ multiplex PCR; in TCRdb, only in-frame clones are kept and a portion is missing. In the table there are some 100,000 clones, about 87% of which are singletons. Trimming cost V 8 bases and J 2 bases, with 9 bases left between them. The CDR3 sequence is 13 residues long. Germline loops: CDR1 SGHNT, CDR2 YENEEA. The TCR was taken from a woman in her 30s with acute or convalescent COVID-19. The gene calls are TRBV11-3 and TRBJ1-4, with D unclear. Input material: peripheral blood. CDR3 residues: CASARGTNEKLFF. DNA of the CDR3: TGTGCCAGCGCCCGCGGGACTAATGAAAAACTGTTTTTT.